This TCR beta chain was documented in a study of human T cells and chemical hapten exposure. Across the whole study: Per-sample TCR yields varied mainly from small pooled library volume differences.

The library attached unique molecular identifiers to individual cDNA molecules. Per the study methods: TCR counts had a median of about 100,000 per sample and spanned about 23,224 to 750,000. TCRdb redid the calling of the RACE reads with MiXCR, one entry per CDR3 protein. TCRdb, not the original authors, processed these V and J calls. The sample lists about 28,000 distinct CDR3 sequences; nearly 7.5% were seen once. Indicated time point: healthy volunteer bleed at 2 weeks. The starting material, unfractionated whole blood, was used for total RNA extraction. Study observations and caveats: Counts of TCRs above 1 in 1000 frequency stayed unchanged with DPC sensitization.

This clonotype was observed at least ten times. Antigen unknown. This CDR3 comprises 17 residues. Germline V gene sequence: CDR1 SGHTA, CDR2 FQGNSA. V lost 0 bases, J lost 6 bases, and 11 bases stayed unmatched. The V gene is TRBV7-2, the J gene TRBJ1-5; 7 positions agree with TRBD1. Sequencing was done on a sample of whole blood. The receptor was derived from a human donor in good health. Some clones in this sample may be carry-over from other donors' samples. The CDR3 DNA reads TGTGCCAGCAGCTTAGCTGGGACAGCATTAAACTTTCAGCCCCAGCATTTT. It codes for CASSLAGTALNFQPQHF.